In its sample, the clone carrying this TCR beta chain was seen many times. The junction and the germline gene differ at one end; a read error may be behind it. This CDR3 comprises 12 residues. Germline CDR1 KGHSH, CDR2 LQKENI. These data originate in a study of blood T cells in healthy people across ages. Primed by a sample-barcoded 5' primer and a J-beta primer mix, a second PCR proceeded for roughly 7 to 12 cycles. TCRdb re-analysed the 5' RACE reads in MiXCR, keeping a single row per CDR3 protein. The sample records roughly 2 million distinct CDR3 sequences, roughly 50% being singletons. This chain connects TRBV18 to TRBJ2-1; D is unclear. This sequence was found in a middle-aged woman in good health. The sequenced material came from blood. DNA for the CDR3: TGCGCCAGCAGCCCCGGAAACAATGAGCAGTTCTTC. Its translation is CASSPGNNEQFF.